In its sample, the clone carrying this TCR beta chain was seen a few times. Its specificity is unknown. The CDR3 consists of 13 residues. The V end lost 5 bases, the J end lost 8 bases, and 15 bases lay between the germline ends. The V gene's germline CDR1 is SNHLY and CDR2 FYNNEI. The sample is drawn from a study of post-analysis software for immune sequencing data. Study overall: In terms of disease course, relapsing-remitting, secondary progressive and progressive-relapsing multiple sclerosis were included.

The study's findings and limits: Higher frequency in patients than in controls was seen for roughly five TRBV segments, with TRBV5-6, TRBV5-1 and TRBV20-1 among them. Samples from a shared batch, those prepared together, strongly co-clustered by F measure. Relative to controls, patients with multiple sclerosis showed significantly lower normalized Chao1 diversity.

The TCR beta cDNA libraries carried unique molecular identifiers. T cells numbering roughly 0.9 to 10 million yielded cDNA molecules that totaled about 500,000. TCRdb ran MiXCR on the PCR reads and lists one entry per CDR3 protein. The sample gives fewer than 850,000 distinct CDR3 sequences, approximately 30% of which show up once; 0.56% is in the top ten. The receptor was isolated from a girl under 18 with multiple sclerosis. The chain couples TRBV2 to TRBJ1-2; D is uncertain. Sequenced: blood. CDR3: CASSTSGYAGYTF. CDR3 nucleotide sequence: TGTGCCAGCAGTACCAGTGGGTATGCGGGCTACACCTTC.